Below, 2 T cell receptor beta chains from the same sample are listed, as sequenced in a study of graft-versus-host responses after intestinal transplantation. What these receptors recognize is not known. Assay used: immunoSEQ multiplex PCR; TCRdb lists only in-frame clones, some missing. The repertoire includes fewer than 90,000 clones, about 94% of them detected once, and roughly 0.2% sits in the top ten. The sample here was unstimulated CD4+ T cells sorted from spleen or lymph node cells, taken before transplant. These receptors were obtained from a human donor who was the organ donor for an intestinal transplant.

The chain joins TRBV9 to TRBJ1-1, with D uncertain. Trimming pared 4 bases from V and 6 bases from J, leaving 13 bases between. The CDR3 covers 13 residues. Per germline, CDR1 SGDLS and CDR2 YYNGEE. Here the CDR3 DNA reads TGTGCCAGCAGCCCCTCATTGTTCCCTGAAGCTTTCTTT. It specifies CASSPSLFPEAFF.

The rearrangement links TRBV28 to TRBJ1-2, with D possibly matching TRBD1 (5 bases). Trimming took 5 bases from V and 4 from J, leaving 14 bases between them. In germline, CDR1 is MDHEN, CDR2 SYDVKM. CDR3 length: 14 amino acids. CDR3 sequence: CASSPKGNGYGYTF. CDR3 sequence (DNA): TGTGCCAGCAGTCCAAAGGGGAATGGCTATGGCTACACCTTC.